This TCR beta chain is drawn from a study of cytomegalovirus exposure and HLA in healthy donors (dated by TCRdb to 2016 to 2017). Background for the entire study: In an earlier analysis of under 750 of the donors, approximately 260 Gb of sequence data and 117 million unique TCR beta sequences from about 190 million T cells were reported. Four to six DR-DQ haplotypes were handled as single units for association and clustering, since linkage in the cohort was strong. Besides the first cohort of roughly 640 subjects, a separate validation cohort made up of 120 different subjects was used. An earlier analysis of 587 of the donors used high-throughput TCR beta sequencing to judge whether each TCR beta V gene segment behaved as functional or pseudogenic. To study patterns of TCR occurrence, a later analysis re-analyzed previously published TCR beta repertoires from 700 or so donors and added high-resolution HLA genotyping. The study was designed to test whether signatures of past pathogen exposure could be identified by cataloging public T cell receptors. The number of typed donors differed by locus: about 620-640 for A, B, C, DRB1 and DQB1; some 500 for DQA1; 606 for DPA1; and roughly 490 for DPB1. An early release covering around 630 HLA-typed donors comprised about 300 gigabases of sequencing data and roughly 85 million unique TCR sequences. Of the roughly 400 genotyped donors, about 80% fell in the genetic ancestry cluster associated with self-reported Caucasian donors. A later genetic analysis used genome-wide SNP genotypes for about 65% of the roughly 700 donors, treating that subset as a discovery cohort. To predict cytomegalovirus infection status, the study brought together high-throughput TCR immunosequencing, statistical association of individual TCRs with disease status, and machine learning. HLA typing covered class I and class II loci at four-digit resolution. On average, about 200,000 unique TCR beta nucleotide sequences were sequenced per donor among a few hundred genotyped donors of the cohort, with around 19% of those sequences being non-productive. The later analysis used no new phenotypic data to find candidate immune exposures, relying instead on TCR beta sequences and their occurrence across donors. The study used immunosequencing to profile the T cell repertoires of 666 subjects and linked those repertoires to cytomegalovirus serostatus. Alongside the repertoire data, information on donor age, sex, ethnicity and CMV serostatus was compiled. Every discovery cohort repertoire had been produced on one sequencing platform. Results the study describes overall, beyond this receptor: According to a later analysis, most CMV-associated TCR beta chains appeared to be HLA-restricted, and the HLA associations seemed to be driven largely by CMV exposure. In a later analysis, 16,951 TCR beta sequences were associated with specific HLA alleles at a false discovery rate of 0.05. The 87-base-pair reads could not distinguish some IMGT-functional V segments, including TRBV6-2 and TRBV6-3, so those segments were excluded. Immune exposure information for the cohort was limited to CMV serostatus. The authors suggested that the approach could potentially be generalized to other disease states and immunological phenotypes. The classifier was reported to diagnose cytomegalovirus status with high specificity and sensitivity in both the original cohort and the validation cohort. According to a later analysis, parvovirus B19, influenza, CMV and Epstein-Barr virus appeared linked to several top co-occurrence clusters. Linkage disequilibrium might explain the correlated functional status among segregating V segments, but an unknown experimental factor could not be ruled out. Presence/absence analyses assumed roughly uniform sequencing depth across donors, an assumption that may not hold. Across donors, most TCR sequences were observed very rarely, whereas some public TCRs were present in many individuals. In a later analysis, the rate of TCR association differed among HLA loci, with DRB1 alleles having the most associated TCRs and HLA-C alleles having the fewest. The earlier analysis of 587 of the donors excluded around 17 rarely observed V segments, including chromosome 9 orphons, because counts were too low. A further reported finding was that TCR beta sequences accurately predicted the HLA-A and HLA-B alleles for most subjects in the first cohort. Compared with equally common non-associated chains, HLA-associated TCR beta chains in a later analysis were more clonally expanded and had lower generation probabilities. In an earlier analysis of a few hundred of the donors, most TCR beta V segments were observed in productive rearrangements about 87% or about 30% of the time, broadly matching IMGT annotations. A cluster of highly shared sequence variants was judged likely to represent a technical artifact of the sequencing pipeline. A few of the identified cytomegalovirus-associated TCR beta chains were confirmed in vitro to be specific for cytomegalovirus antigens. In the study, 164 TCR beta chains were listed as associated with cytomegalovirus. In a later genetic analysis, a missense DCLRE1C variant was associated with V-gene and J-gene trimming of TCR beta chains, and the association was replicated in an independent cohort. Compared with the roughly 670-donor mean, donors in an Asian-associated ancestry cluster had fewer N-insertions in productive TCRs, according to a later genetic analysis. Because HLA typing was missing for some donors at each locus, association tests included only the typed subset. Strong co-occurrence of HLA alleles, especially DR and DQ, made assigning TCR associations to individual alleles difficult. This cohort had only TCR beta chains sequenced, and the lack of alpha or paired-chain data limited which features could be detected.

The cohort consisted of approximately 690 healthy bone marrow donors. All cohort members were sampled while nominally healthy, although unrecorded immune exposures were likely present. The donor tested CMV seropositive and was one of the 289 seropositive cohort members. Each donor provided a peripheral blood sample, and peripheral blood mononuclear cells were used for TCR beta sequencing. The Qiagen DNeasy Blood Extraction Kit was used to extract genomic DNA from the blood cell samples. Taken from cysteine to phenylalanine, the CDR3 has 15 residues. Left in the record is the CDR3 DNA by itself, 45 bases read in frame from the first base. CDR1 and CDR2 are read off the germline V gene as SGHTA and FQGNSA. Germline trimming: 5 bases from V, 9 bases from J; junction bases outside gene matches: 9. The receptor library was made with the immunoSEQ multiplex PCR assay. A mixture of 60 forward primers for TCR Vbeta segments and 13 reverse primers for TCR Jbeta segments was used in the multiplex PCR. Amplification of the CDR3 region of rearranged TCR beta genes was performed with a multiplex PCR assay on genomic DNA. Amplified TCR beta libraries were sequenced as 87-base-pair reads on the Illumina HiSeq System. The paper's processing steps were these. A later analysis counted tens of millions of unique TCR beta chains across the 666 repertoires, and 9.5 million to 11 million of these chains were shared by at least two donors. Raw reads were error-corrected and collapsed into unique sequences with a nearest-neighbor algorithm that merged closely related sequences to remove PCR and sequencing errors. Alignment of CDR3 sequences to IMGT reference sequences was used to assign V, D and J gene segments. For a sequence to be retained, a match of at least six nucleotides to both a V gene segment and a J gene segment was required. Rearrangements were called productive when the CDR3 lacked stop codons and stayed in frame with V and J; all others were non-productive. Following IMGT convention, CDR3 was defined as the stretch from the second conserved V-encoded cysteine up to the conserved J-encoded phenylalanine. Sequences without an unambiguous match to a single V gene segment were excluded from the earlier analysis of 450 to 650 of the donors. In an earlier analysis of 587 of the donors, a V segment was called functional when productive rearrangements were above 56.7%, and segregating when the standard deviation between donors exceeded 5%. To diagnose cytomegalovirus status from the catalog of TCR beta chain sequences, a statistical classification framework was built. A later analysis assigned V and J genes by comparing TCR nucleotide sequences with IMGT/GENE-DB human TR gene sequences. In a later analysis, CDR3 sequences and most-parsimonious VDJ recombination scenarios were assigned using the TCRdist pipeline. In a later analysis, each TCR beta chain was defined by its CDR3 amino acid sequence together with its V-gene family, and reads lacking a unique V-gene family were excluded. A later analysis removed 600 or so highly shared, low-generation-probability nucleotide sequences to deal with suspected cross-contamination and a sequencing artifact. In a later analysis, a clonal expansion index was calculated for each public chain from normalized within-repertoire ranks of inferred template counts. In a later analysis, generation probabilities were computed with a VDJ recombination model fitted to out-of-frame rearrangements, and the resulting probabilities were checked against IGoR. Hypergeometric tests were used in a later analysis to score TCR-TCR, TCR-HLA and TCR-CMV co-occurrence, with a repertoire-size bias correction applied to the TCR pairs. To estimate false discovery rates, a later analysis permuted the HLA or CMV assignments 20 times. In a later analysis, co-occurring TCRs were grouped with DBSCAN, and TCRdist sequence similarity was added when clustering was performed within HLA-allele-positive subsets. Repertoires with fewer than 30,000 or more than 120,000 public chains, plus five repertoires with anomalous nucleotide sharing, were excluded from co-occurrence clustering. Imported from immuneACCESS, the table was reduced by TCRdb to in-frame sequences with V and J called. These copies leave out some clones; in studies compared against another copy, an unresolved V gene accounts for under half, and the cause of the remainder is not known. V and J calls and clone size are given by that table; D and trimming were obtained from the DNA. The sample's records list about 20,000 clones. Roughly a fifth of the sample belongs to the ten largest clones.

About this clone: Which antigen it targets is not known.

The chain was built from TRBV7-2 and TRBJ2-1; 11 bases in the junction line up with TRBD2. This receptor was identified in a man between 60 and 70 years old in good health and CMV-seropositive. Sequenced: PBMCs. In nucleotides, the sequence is TGTGCCAGCAGCATAAGGGGACTAGCGGTTACTGAGCAGTTCTTC. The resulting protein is CASSIRGLAVTEQFF.